What follows are 26 T cell receptor beta chains derived from one specimen sequenced in a study of technical replicates of blood from a few donors. TCRdb keeps only in-frame clones here, not all; method: immunoSEQ multiplex PCR. In the table there are approximately 59,000 clones, approximately 83% of which are singletons. Material for sequencing was PBMCs. The receptor source for this set is a human donor in good health. Some clones in this sample may be carry-over from other donors' samples.

The gene calls are TRBV15 and TRBJ2-7; TRBD1 agrees at 9 bases. The CDR3 runs to 15 residues. Germline assignment: CDR1 LNHNV and CDR2 YYDKDF (reference sequence). Trimming cost V 5 bases and J 6 bases; bases outside gene matches: 11. In DNA, the CDR3 is TGTGCCACCAGCTTCACAGGGGGCGCAGGGGGCGAGCAGTACTTC. Its translation: CATSFTGGAGGEQYF.

This clone was observed a single time. This chain connects TRBV6-4 to TRBJ2-2; a weak D match, TRBD2 (6 bases). The germline CDR1 and CDR2 sequences are MRHNA and SNTAGT. This CDR3 has 16 residues. V was pared by 5 bases and J by 4 bases, with 17 bases between. In nucleotides, the CDR3 is TGTGCCAGCAGTCTCGATAGCGGACCCGTCACCGGGGAGCTGTTTTTT. It specifies CASSLDSGPVTGELFF.

V usage is TRBV28 and J usage is TRBJ1-1; TRBD1 aligns across 8 bases. This CDR3 has 14 residues. With V trimmed by 6 bases and J by 1 base, 4 bases remained unmatched. Germline assignment: CDR1 MDHEN and CDR2 SYDVKM. CDR3 in amino acids: CASRSTGGNTEAFF. As DNA, the CDR3 is TGTGCCAGCAGGTCTACAGGGGGGAACACTGAAGCTTTCTTT.

The J gene is TRBJ2-7, the V gene TRBV18, with 14 bases matching TRBD2. With 0 bases clipped from V and 2 bases from J, the junction kept 6 bases outside the gene matches. Germline V gene data show CDR1 as KGHSH and CDR2 as LQKENI. The CDR3 is 18 residues long. CDR3 nucleotides: TGTGCCAGCTCACCACCGGGGACTAGCGGGGGAGAGGCCTACGAGCAGTACTTC. As protein: CASSPPGTSGGEAYEQYF.

The gene calls are TRBV11-3 and TRBJ2-2; 8 nucleotides match TRBD2. CDR1 is SGHNT and CDR2 is YENEEA in the germline V gene. Trimming took 5 bases from V and 0 from J; bases not matched to a gene: 2. The CDR3 sequence is 15 residues long. This CDR3 is CASSPGLANTGELFF. The CDR3 nucleotides are TGTGCCAGCAGCCCGGGACTAGCGAACACCGGGGAGCTGTTTTTT.

V is TRBV5-1 and J is TRBJ2-3, with D possibly TRBD2 on 7 matching bases. There are 18 residues in the CDR3. Germline V gives CDR1 SGHRS, CDR2 YFSETQ. Trimming cost V 0 bases and J 5 bases, with 22 bases left between them. The CDR3 protein is CASSLAEGGGGVLDTQYF. The CDR3 DNA sequence: TGCGCCAGCAGCTTGGCCGAAGGTGGAGGGGGGGTGTTAGATACGCAGTATTTT.

This clone was seen just once. The chain combines TRBV7-9 with TRBJ2-3; 8 bases fit TRBD1. After removal of 5 bases from V and 3 bases from J, the junction contained 13 bases not matched to a gene. Germline CDR1 reads SEHNR; CDR2 reads FQNEAQ (reference sequence). The CDR3 is 17 amino acids. The CDR3: CASSPGRTGKETDTQYF. The CDR3 nucleotides read TGTGCCAGCAGCCCGGGGAGGACAGGGAAGGAGACAGATACGCAGTATTTT.

CDR3 protein: CASSPDRNNSPLHF. The CDR3 DNA sequence: TGTGCCAGCTCACCAGACAGAAATAATTCACCCCTCCACTTT. The V call is TRBV18, the J call TRBJ1-6; D possibly corresponds to TRBD1 (5 bases). Trimming shortened V by 2 bases and J by 5 bases, and 7 bases separated the two germline ends. This CDR3 is built from 14 residues. CDR1 and CDR2 (germline): KGHSH, LQKENI.

V and J are TRBV20-1 and TRBJ1-1; no clear D gene. Germline V gene lookup returns CDR1 DFQATT and CDR2 SNEGSKA (reference sequence). Trimming shortened V by 5 bases and J by 4 bases, and 8 bases separated the two germline ends. The CDR3 runs to 11 residues. The CDR3 nucleotides are TGCAGTGCTGGCCCGGGCACTGAAGCTTTCTTT. Its translation: CSAGPGTEAFF.

The chain combines TRBV27 with TRBJ2-7, with D hard to call. The V end was cut by 4 bases, the J end by 5 bases, with 12 bases between. Per germline, CDR1 MNHEY and CDR2 SMNVEV (reference sequence). This CDR3 has 13 amino acids. The CDR3 bases are TGTGCCAGCAGTTCCCTTTTGACAAACGAGCAGTACTTC. Encoded protein: CASSSLLTNEQYF.

This clone was counted a single time. The rearrangement joins TRBV6-6 to TRBJ1-2; the D gene is possibly TRBD1 (5 bases). The V and J ends lost 1 base and 6 bases respectively, with 12 bases between them. The CDR3 totals 14 residues. The germline CDR1 and CDR2 sequences are MNHNY and SVGAGI (reference sequence). The CDR3 spells CASSYYGGEDGYTF. The CDR3, as DNA: TGTGCCAGCAGTTACTATGGGGGGGAGGATGGCTACACCTTC.

This sequence joins TRBV5-1 and TRBJ2-3, with no clear D. CDR1 is SGHRS, CDR2 YFSETQ, per germline. V lost 1 base and J lost 2, with 5 bases in between. The CDR3 length is 13 residues. In DNA form, the CDR3 reads TGCGCCAGCAGCTTGATATCCACAGATACGCAGTATTTT. Its translation is CASSLISTDTQYF.

The chain employs TRBV19 and TRBJ1-2; 10 positions agree with TRBD1. V lost 5 bases to trimming and J lost 5 bases; unmatched junction nucleotides: 14. Germline V gene sequence: CDR1 LNHDA, CDR2 SQIVND (reference sequence). The CDR3 runs to 17 residues. Here the CDR3 reads CASSPPSRQGAQYGYTF. Here the CDR3 DNA reads TGTGCCAGTAGTCCCCCCTCGAGACAGGGGGCGCAGTATGGCTACACCTTC.

In this sample, this clone turned up once. J is TRBJ1-2 and V is TRBV5-1, with D possibly being TRBD1 (6 bases). The CDR3 spans 13 residues. Trimming took off 4 bases at V and 8 bases at J, with 15 bases between the two ends. The germline gives CDR1 SGHRS, CDR2 YFSETQ. CDR3 loop: CASSPDRSGGYTF. The CDR3 coding sequence is TGCGCCAGCAGCCCCGACAGGTCGGGAGGCTACACCTTC.

The chain combines TRBV19 with TRBJ1-6, with 8 positions matching TRBD1. After removal of 4 bases from V and 7 bases from J, the junction contained 6 bases not matched to a gene. Germline lookup yields CDR1 LNHDA and CDR2 SQIVND (reference sequence). The CDR3 loop spans 15 amino acids. The CDR3 spells CASSTDRVRNSPLHF. The DNA of the CDR3 is TGTGCCAGTAGTACGGACAGGGTTCGGAATTCACCCCTCCACTTT.

The chain employs TRBV6-6 and TRBJ2-2, with 8 bases matching TRBD2. The CDR3 has 16 amino acids. Germline trimming cut 0 bases from V and 1 base from J; bases unmatched to any gene: 1. The germline CDR1 and CDR2 sequences are MNHNY and SVGAGI (reference sequence). CDR3 sequence reads: CASSYSAGGNTGELFF. Here the CDR3 DNA reads TGTGCCAGCAGTTACTCGGCGGGGGGGAACACCGGGGAGCTGTTTTTT.

This clone was seen a handful of times. The rearrangement uses TRBV7-3 and TRBJ2-2; D ambiguous. V was clipped by 5 bases and J by 1 base, with 11 bases between them. Looked up from germline, CDR1 is SGHTA and CDR2 is FQGTGA. This CDR3 has 15 amino acids. The CDR3 nucleotides read TGTGCCAGCAGCGTCCGAGAACGGAACACCGGGGAGCTGTTTTTT. Protein product: CASSVRERNTGELFF.

The chain is built from TRBV19 and TRBJ1-1; maybe TRBD1 (5 bases). CDR3 length: 16 amino acids. Between the trimmed V and J ends, which lost 4 bases and 2 bases, there was a span of 17 bases. CDR1 and CDR2 (germline): LNHDA, SQIVND (reference sequence). The CDR3 here is CASSRASRVPNTEAFF. For the CDR3, the DNA is TGTGCCAGTAGTAGAGCCTCCAGGGTCCCAAACACTGAAGCTTTCTTT.

The count of this clone is one. V usage is TRBV7-8 and J usage is TRBJ2-5; weak D call: TRBD2 (5 bases). The V and J ends lost 7 bases and 5 bases respectively, with 14 bases between them. Germline V lookup: CDR1 SGHVS, CDR2 FQNEAQ. The CDR3 covers 13 residues. DNA of the CDR3: TGTGCCAGCACCAGGAGGCTGGAGGAGACCCAGTACTTC. Translation: CASTRRLEETQYF.

The chain uses TRBV4-3 and TRBJ2-7; 15 bases align to TRBD2. The CDR3 totals 18 residues. V was pared by 1 base and J by 1 base, with 5 bases of the junction left unmatched. From germline, CDR1 is LGHNA and CDR2 YSLEER. The CDR3 sequence: CASSQGWTSGGASYEQYF. Here the CDR3 DNA reads TGCGCCAGCAGCCAAGGCTGGACTAGCGGGGGGGCGTCCTACGAGCAGTACTTC.

The genes are TRBV30 and TRBJ2-1, with 7 nucleotides matching TRBD2. Germline CDR1 and CDR2: GTSNPN and SVGIG (reference sequence). V was clipped by 1 base and J by 4 bases; unmatched bases: 1. The CDR3 covers 13 residues. CDR3 bases: TGTGCCTGGAGTGGGGGGGGTTACAATGAGCAGTTCTTC. Translated: CAWSGGGYNEQFF.

This clone was picked up a small number of times. The rearrangement uses TRBV9 and TRBJ1-6; 7 nucleotides match TRBD1. Germline loops: CDR1 SGDLS, CDR2 YYNGEE. This CDR3 is built from 15 residues. Trimming at V came to 3 bases and at J to 6 bases, leaving 6 bases not matched to a gene. In DNA, the CDR3 is TGTGCCAGCAGCGCGATAGGGACAGCTAATTCACCCCTCCACTTT. Translated: CASSAIGTANSPLHF.

The genes are TRBV27 and TRBJ1-5; the match to TRBD1 covers 7 bases. The V and J ends lost 2 bases and 3 bases, in that order; junction bases with no gene match: 7. Germline values: CDR1 MNHEY, CDR2 SMNVEV (reference sequence). CDR3 length: 16 residues. The CDR3: CASSLDPQGYNQPQHF. The CDR3 region has the DNA TGTGCCAGCAGTTTAGACCCACAGGGGTACAATCAGCCCCAGCATTTT.

The rearrangement links TRBV4-2 to TRBJ2-3; tentatively, D is TRBD2 (5 bases). The germline CDR1 and CDR2 sequences are LGHNA and YNFKEQ. V was pared by 4 bases and J by 0 bases, with 11 bases between. There are 15 residues in the CDR3. The CDR3 loop is CASSPAGTSTDTQYF. The CDR3 coding sequence is TGTGCCAGCAGCCCGGCGGGCACTAGCACAGATACGCAGTATTTT.

This sequence joins TRBV7-2 and TRBJ1-6; perhaps TRBD1 as D (5 bases). Germline CDR1 is SGHTA and CDR2 is FQGNSA. The CDR3 has 16 amino acids. Trimming took off 0 bases at V and 0 bases at J, with 6 bases between the two ends. Written as DNA, the CDR3 is TGTGCCAGCAGCTTAGCGCAGGGCTCCTATAATTCACCCCTCCACTTT. Its protein is CASSLAQGSYNSPLHF.

The chain couples TRBV7-6 to TRBJ2-5, with 8 positions matching TRBD1. Germline CDR1 reads SGHVS; CDR2 reads FNYEAQ. There are 16 residues in the CDR3. Germline trimming cut 4 bases from V and 5 bases from J; bases unmatched to any gene: 12. The CDR3 region is CASSYGRGRFEETQYF. The CDR3 bases are TGTGCCAGCAGCTATGGCAGGGGGCGTTTCGAGGAGACCCAGTACTTC. Full variable domain (remainder filled in from reference TRBV7-6 and TRBJ2-5): GAGVSQSPRYKVTKRGQDVALRCDPISGHVSLYWYRQALGQGPEFLTYFNYEAQQDKSGLPNDRFSAERPEGSISTLTIQRTEQRDSAMYRCASSYGRGRFEETQYFGPGTRLLVL.